This T cell receptor (beta chain) was sequenced for a study of CD8 T cells in ankylosing spondylitis. The study's findings and limits: Made up of fewer than 10 highly homologous variants, a TCR beta motif appeared characteristic of ankylosing spondylitis blood.

TCRdb redid the calling of the 5' RACE reads with MiXCR, one entry per CDR3 protein. The profile shows about 800,000 distinct CDR3 sequences, about an eighth of them singletons. The CDR3 sequence is 13 residues long. Trimming removed 5 bases at V and 11 bases at J, with 19 bases between. Germline V gene lookup returns CDR1 LNHNV and CDR2 YYDKDF (reference sequence). With respect to this clonotype: Its target is not known.

Sequenced sample: blood, either unsorted or a sorted T cell fraction (not recorded which). The receptor's source is a male donor with ankylosing spondylitis. The rearrangement joins TRBV15 to TRBJ2-7; D is ambiguous. The CDR3 reads CATSRTRDLREYF. The CDR3, as DNA: TGTGCCACCAGCCGAACAAGGGATCTACGAGAGTACTTC.